What follows are 28 T cell receptor beta chains derived from one specimen sequenced in a study of blood T cell repertoires in COVID-19. Clones were read by immunoSEQ multiplex PCR, and TCRdb kept only the in-frame ones, dropping some. The repertoire includes fewer than 60,000 clones, roughly 90% of them detected once, and around 20% sits in the top ten. The sample taken for sequencing was peripheral blood. These receptors all come from a human donor in a cohort sampled during active COVID-19.

J is TRBJ1-2 and V is TRBV5-4; 7 bases fit TRBD1. Germline lookup yields CDR1 SGHNT and CDR2 YYREEE (reference sequence). The CDR3 spans 16 residues. V was pared by 4 bases and J by 5 bases, with 14 bases of the junction left unmatched. CDR3 protein: CASSPGGTGSPYGYTF. Written as DNA, the CDR3 is TGTGCCAGCAGCCCAGGGGGTACCGGGAGCCCTTATGGCTACACCTTC.

The chain combines TRBV7-9 with TRBJ2-5, with D perhaps TRBD2 (5 bases). Deletions cut 3 bases from V and 5 bases from J, with 13 bases between. The germline gives CDR1 SEHNR, CDR2 FQNEAQ (reference sequence). The CDR3 contains 14 residues. The chain's CDR3 is CASSFSHRGETQYF. The CDR3 nucleotides are TGTGCCAGCAGCTTCAGTCACAGAGGGGAGACCCAGTACTTC.

CDR3 amino acids: CSASVRAGYDSPLHF. The CDR3 nucleotides are TGCAGTGCTAGTGTCCGCGCGGGGTACGATTCACCCCTCCACTTT. J is TRBJ1-6 and V is TRBV20-1, with D hard to call. Trimming took off 3 bases at V and 8 bases at J, with 17 bases between the two ends. The CDR3 spans 15 residues. The germline gives CDR1 DFQATT, CDR2 SNEGSKA (reference sequence).

The DNA of the CDR3 is TGTGCCAGCAGCCTTCAAGGGGGGGCCGATCCAGATACGCAGTATTTT. Translated: CASSLQGGADPDTQYF. The chain combines TRBV4-2 with TRBJ2-3, with a possible D match to TRBD2 (7 bases). Trimming removed 4 bases at V and 4 bases at J, with 18 bases between. This CDR3 comprises 16 residues. From germline, CDR1 is LGHNA and CDR2 YNFKEQ.

This clone was detected only a few times. One end of the junction varies from germline; a read error may be responsible. The rearrangement links TRBV7-9 to TRBJ1-2; D call uncertain. The CDR3 extends over 11 amino acids. Germline CDR1 is SEHNR and CDR2 is FQNEAQ (reference sequence). CDR3 nucleotide sequence: TGTGCCAGCAGCCTTGGCCCGGGGTACGCCTTC. It yields the protein CASSLGPGYAF.

This clone was found a few times. V is TRBV11-2 and J is TRBJ2-2; D gene ambiguous. CDR1 is SGHAT, CDR2 FQNNGV, per germline. V was cut by 5 bases and J by 7 bases, with 5 bases left in between. The CDR3 is 11 residues long. The CDR3 protein is CASSVLGELFF. The DNA of the CDR3 is TGTGCCAGCAGCGTCCTCGGGGAGCTGTTTTTT. The variable domain in full, with the rest retrieved from reference TRBV11-2 and TRBJ2-2, is EAGVAQSPRYKIIEKRQSVAFWCNPISGHATLYWYQQILGQGPKLLIQFQNNGVVDDSQLPKDRFSAERLKGVDSTLKIQPAKLEDSAVYLCASSVLGELFFGEGSRLTVL.

The chain couples TRBV7-6 to TRBJ2-2; tentatively, D is TRBD2 (6 bases). The CDR3 has 15 residues. Germline-derived CDR1 and CDR2 are SGHVS and FNYEAQ. Trimming left V 5 bases short and J 3 bases short, with 13 bases between. The CDR3 DNA follows: TGTGCCAGCAGCCCACAAAGCGGGCACACCGGGGAGCTGTTTTTT. Residues: CASSPQSGHTGELFF.

This clone appeared a single time. The chain joins TRBV18 to TRBJ1-2; TRBD1 aligns across 11 bases. The CDR3 is made up of 14 amino acids. V shed 4 bases and J 6 bases; nucleotides not matched to a gene: 4. From germline, CDR1 is KGHSH and CDR2 LQKENI. CDR3: CASSRTGGANGYTF. CDR3 in DNA: TGTGCCAGCTCACGGACAGGGGGCGCAAATGGCTACACCTTC.

The rearrangement links TRBV4-1 to TRBJ2-6; 7 nucleotides match TRBD2. The CDR3 sequence is 16 residues long. Trimming took 0 bases from V and 3 from J; bases not matched to a gene: 2. Germline V gene sequence: CDR1 MGHRA, CDR2 YSYEKL. The chain's CDR3 is CASSQDGLDGANVLTF. The CDR3 nucleotides are TGCGCCAGCAGCCAAGACGGACTAGATGGGGCCAACGTCCTGACTTTC.

The CDR3, as DNA: TGTGCCAGCAGCCAAGTCCAGGGGATACAGCCCCAGCATTTT. It encodes CASSQVQGIQPQHF. V and J are TRBV3-1 (or the pseudogene TRBV3-2) and TRBJ1-5, with D possibly being TRBD1 (6 bases). Trimming removed 1 base at V and 7 bases at J, with 11 bases between. Germline loops: CDR1 LGHDT, CDR2 YNNKEL (reference sequence). The CDR3 totals 14 residues.

V and J are TRBV6-2 or TRBV6-3 and TRBJ2-7; D is undetermined. V was pared by 2 bases and J by 0 bases, with 5 bases between. Germline V gene lookup returns CDR1 MNHEY and CDR2 SVGEGT. The CDR3 spans 13 residues. CDR3 loop: CASSYHGSYEQYF. The CDR3 bases are TGTGCCAGCAGTTACCACGGCTCCTACGAGCAGTACTTC.

CDR3 DNA: TGCGCCAGCAGCCAACGGGCCGGGCGGGGGGGCTACAATGAGCAGTTCTTC. Its translation: CASSQRAGRGGYNEQFF. V gene TRBV4-3 combines with J gene TRBJ2-1; 9 bases agree with TRBD2. Germline lookup yields CDR1 LGHNA and CDR2 YSLEER. With V trimmed by 2 bases and J by 3 bases, 8 bases remained unmatched. The CDR3 runs to 17 residues.

The chain employs TRBV6-2 or TRBV6-3 and TRBJ2-7; TRBD1 agrees at 7 bases. This CDR3 comprises 16 residues. V was clipped by 6 bases and J by 0 bases; unmatched bases: 11. Germline V gene lookup returns CDR1 MNHEY and CDR2 SVGEGT. CDR3 protein: CASSSDRRGGSYEQYF. The CDR3 DNA reads as TGTGCCAGCAGCTCGGACAGGAGAGGAGGCTCCTACGAGCAGTACTTC.

This chain joins TRBV5-1 and TRBJ2-5; TRBD1 matches 8 bases. The CDR3 is 14 residues long. V shed 3 bases and J 4 bases; nucleotides not matched to a gene: 5. The germline gives CDR1 SGHRS, CDR2 YFSETQ. In nucleotides, the CDR3 is TGCGCCAGCAGCTCGGGACAGGTCCGAGAGACCCAGTACTTC. Its translation is CASSSGQVRETQYF.

The chain links TRBV6-6 to TRBJ2-3; 8 bases line up with TRBD2. This CDR3 spans 14 amino acids. After removal of 8 bases from V and 12 bases from J, the junction contained 16 bases not matched to a gene. Germline CDR1 MNHNY, CDR2 SVGAGI (reference sequence). In DNA, the CDR3 is TGTGCCAGCCAGGAGTCGGGGGGGGGTTATCCTCAGTATTTT. It yields the protein CASQESGGGYPQYF.

The chain employs TRBV24-1 and TRBJ1-5; TRBD1 agrees at 9 bases. Germline-derived CDR1 and CDR2 are KGHDR and SFDVKD. This CDR3 has 14 residues. Losses at the gene ends were 7 bases for V and 6 bases for J; bases not matched to a gene: 6. CDR3 protein: CATRGDRESQPQHF. CDR3 DNA sequence: TGTGCCACCAGGGGGGACAGGGAATCTCAGCCCCAGCATTTT.

This chain connects TRBV12-3 or TRBV12-4 to TRBJ1-2; D may be TRBD1 (6 bases). Trimming took off 2 bases at V and 3 bases at J, with 7 bases between the two ends. This CDR3 contains 13 residues. The CDR3 loop reads CASSLSGDYGYTF. The CDR3 DNA reads as TGTGCCAGCAGTTTATCAGGGGACTATGGCTACACCTTC.

As to this clone: Germline is not matched at one junction end, which may reflect a read error. J is TRBJ1-2 and V is TRBV7-3; 10 bases map to TRBD1. Germline CDR1 reads SGHTA; CDR2 reads FQGTGA. This CDR3 is 15 amino acids long. CDR3 residues: CASSSYLGTGDGLYF. The CDR3 DNA reads as TGTGCCAGCAGCTCCTACCTCGGGACAGGGGACGGGCTTTACTTC.

This clone has a single count. This chain links TRBV7-2 with TRBJ2-7, with D perhaps TRBD2 (6 bases). Trimming shortened V by 8 bases and J by 1 base, and 15 bases separated the two germline ends. Germline V gene data show CDR1 as SGHTA and CDR2 as FQGNSA. The CDR3 is 14 amino acids. The CDR3 spells CASCRLDGSYEQYF. DNA for the CDR3: TGTGCCAGCTGCAGACTAGATGGGTCCTACGAGCAGTACTTC.

J is TRBJ1-4 and V is TRBV5-1; D unresolved. The CDR3 is 16 amino acids. Trimming left V 1 base short and J 2 bases short, with 12 bases between. The germline V gene encodes CDR1 SGHRS and CDR2 YFSETQ. The CDR3 loop reads CASSLRGFGTNEKLFF. The CDR3 region has the DNA TGCGCCAGCAGCTTGCGAGGGTTTGGCACTAATGAAAAACTGTTTTTT.

This sequence joins TRBV7-8 and TRBJ2-3, with TRBD2 identical over 12 bases. With 10 bases clipped from V and 4 bases from J, the junction kept 12 bases outside the gene matches. CDR1 and CDR2 from the germline V gene are SGHVS and FQNEAQ. The CDR3 has 16 residues. The chain's CDR3 is CAITSGGKPQADTQYF. CDR3 in DNA: TGTGCCATAACTAGCGGGGGGAAGCCTCAGGCAGATACGCAGTATTTT.

V gene TRBV2 combines with J gene TRBJ1-2, with D perhaps TRBD1 (5 bases). CDR1 and CDR2 from the germline V gene are SNHLY and FYNNEI. V lost 7 bases, J lost 7 bases, and 13 bases lay in between. The CDR3 runs to 12 residues. CDR3 residues: CASTGSGLGYTF. The CDR3 DNA sequence: TGTGCCAGCACTGGGTCAGGGCTTGGCTACACCTTC.

This chain joins TRBV7-2 and TRBJ2-7, with D uncertain. Germline CDR1 is SGHTA and CDR2 is FQGNSA. This CDR3 has 14 residues. Trimming pared 8 bases from V and 0 bases from J, leaving 14 bases between. Here the CDR3 reads CASQEQLSSYEQYF. CDR3 DNA sequence: TGTGCCAGCCAGGAACAGCTGAGCTCCTACGAGCAGTACTTC.

This chain uses TRBV7-2 with TRBJ2-7, with 9 bases identical to TRBD1. Looked up from germline, CDR1 is SGHTA and CDR2 is FQGNSA. With V trimmed by 6 bases and J by 2 bases, 11 bases remained unmatched. The CDR3 totals 16 residues. CDR3 nucleotides: TGTGCCAGCAGTGAGGGGGACAGGGCTTTACCCTACGAGCAGTACTTC. Its protein is CASSEGDRALPYEQYF.

This clone was recorded once. CDR3: CASSPTSGGPRYF. The CDR3 nucleotides read TGTGCCAGCAGTCCCACTAGCGGGGGCCCCAGGTACTTC. This chain connects TRBV3-1 (or the pseudogene TRBV3-2) to TRBJ2-5; 11 nucleotides agree with TRBD2. Per the germline V gene, CDR1 is LGHDT and CDR2 is YNNKEL (reference sequence). Trimming removed 6 bases from V and 13 bases from J; junction bases left unmatched: 10. CDR3 length equals 13 residues.

The chain employs TRBV5-1 and TRBJ1-1; 8 bases line up with TRBD1. The length of the CDR3 is 14 residues. Germline values: CDR1 SGHRS, CDR2 YFSETQ. Trimming cost V 3 bases and J 1 base; bases outside gene matches: 2. CDR3 nucleotide sequence: TGCGCCAGCAGCTGGGGGACAGGGAACACTGAAGCTTTCTTT. It codes for CASSWGTGNTEAFF.

V and J are TRBV20-1 and TRBJ1-2, with D hard to call. This CDR3 is built from 11 residues. V was shortened by 0 bases and J by 8 bases, with 7 bases between the two germline ends. Germline CDR1 is DFQATT and CDR2 is SNEGSKA (reference sequence). CDR3 nucleotide sequence: TGCAGTGCTAGAGATAGCGGGGGCTACACCTTC. Its protein is CSARDSGGYTF.

The table lists this clone with a few counts. The chain joins TRBV6-2 or TRBV6-3 to TRBJ1-2; TRBD1 is a possible D gene (6 bases). CDR3 size: 16 residues. Trimming cost V 4 bases and J 5 bases, with 20 bases left between them. Germline assignment: CDR1 MNHEY and CDR2 SVGEGT. The DNA of the CDR3 is TGTGCCAGCAGTTCCCCGGCCCCTGACAGGCGGTATGGCTACACCTTC. It yields the protein CASSSPAPDRRYGYTF.